This TCR beta chain is from a study of blood T cells in healthy people across ages. Overall study findings and caveats: Those diversity estimates obtained from one million T cells were thought to be underestimates.

V was clipped by 8 bases and J by 4 bases; unmatched bases: 10. CDR3 length equals 15 residues. CDR1 and CDR2 (germline): DFQATT, SNEGSKA (reference sequence). Points on this clonotype: Its specificity is not known.

Researchers collected around 10 milliliters of peripheral blood from every single donor. Primed by a sample-barcoded 5' primer and a J-beta primer mix, a second PCR proceeded for roughly 7 to 11 cycles. TCRdb re-called the 5' RACE reads through MiXCR, storing one row per CDR3 protein. The sample consists of about 1.5 million distinct CDR3 sequences, roughly 43% of them appearing once. The sample comprised blood. The chain links TRBV20-1 to TRBJ2-4; TRBD2 matches at 11 bases. This TCR was recovered from a young woman in good health. This CDR3 is CSLTMTSGMKNIQYF. CDR3 DNA sequence: TGCAGTCTTACAATGACTAGCGGGATGAAAAACATTCAGTACTTC.